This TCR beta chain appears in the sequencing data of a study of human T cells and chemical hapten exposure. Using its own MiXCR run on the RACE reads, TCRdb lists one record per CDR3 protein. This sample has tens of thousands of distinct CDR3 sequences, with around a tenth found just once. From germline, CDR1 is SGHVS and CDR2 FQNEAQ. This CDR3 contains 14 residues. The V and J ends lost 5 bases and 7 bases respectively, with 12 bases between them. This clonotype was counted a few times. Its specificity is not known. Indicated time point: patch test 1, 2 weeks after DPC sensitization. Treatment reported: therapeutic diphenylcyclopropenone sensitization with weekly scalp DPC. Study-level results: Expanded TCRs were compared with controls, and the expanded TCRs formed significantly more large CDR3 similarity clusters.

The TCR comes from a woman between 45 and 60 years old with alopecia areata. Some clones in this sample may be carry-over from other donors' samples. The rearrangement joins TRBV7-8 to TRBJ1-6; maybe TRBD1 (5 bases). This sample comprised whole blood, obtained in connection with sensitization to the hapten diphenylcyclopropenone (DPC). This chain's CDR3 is CASSPMGQNSPLHF. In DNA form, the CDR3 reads TGTGCCAGCAGCCCCATGGGGCAAAATTCACCCCTCCACTTT.